This entry lists 15 T cell receptor beta chains sequenced from one sample in a study of cytomegalovirus exposure and HLA in healthy donors (dated by TCRdb to between 2016 and 2019). The library came from the immunoSEQ multiplex PCR assay. The multiplex PCR relied on a mix of 60 forward primers for TCR Vbeta segments and 13 reverse primers for TCR Jbeta segments. TCRdb stores this immuneACCESS table with in-frame sequences only. Part of the clones is absent; in the studies checked, under half of the shortfall reflects unresolved V genes, and no reason is known for the rest. The data table for this sample lists roughly 190,000 clones. The ten largest clones capture 6.5% of the sample. Specimen: PBMCs. The receptors stem from a man aged 25-45 years in good health and CMV-seronegative.

The rearrangement joins TRBV2 to TRBJ1-2; no clear D. V lost 2 bases, J lost 6 bases, and 16 bases lay in between. The CDR3 spans 15 residues. Germline CDR1 reads SNHLY; CDR2 reads FYNNEI. DNA for the CDR3: TGTGCCAGCAGTGAATGGCAGAAAGGAGGAGATGGCTACACCTTC. It specifies CASSEWQKGGDGYTF.

V is TRBV2 and J is TRBJ2-7, with D possibly being TRBD1 (5 bases). This CDR3 is 14 amino acids long. Per germline, CDR1 SNHLY and CDR2 FYNNEI. Trimming left V 6 bases short and J 4 bases short, with 16 bases between. The CDR3 loop is CASRPHDRIYEQYF. The CDR3 DNA reads as TGTGCCAGCAGGCCCCACGACAGAATATACGAGCAGTACTTC. The full variable domain, rest sourced from reference TRBV2 and TRBJ2-7, is EPEVTQTPSHQVTQMGQEVILRCVPISNHLYFYWYRQILGQKVEFLVSFYNNEISEKSEIFDDQFSVERPDGSNFTLKIRSTKLEDSAMYFCASRPHDRIYEQYFGPGTRLTVT.

J is TRBJ2-1 and V is TRBV5-1; 7 positions match TRBD2. The CDR3 consists of 15 residues. In germline, CDR1 is SGHRS, CDR2 YFSETQ. Trimming removed 5 bases from V and 1 base from J; junction bases left unmatched: 6. DNA of the CDR3: TGCGCCAGCAGAGAGGCGGGAGTTTCCTACAATGAGCAGTTCTTC. Its translation: CASREAGVSYNEQFF.

This chain links TRBV11-2 with TRBJ2-7; D remains ambiguous. Germline CDR1 is SGHAT and CDR2 is FQNNGV. V lost 4 bases and J lost 2, with 15 bases in between. This CDR3 comprises 15 residues. In nucleotides, the CDR3 is TGTGCCAGCAGCTCCGACTCCTTTATAGCCTACGAGCAGTACTTC. Translation: CASSSDSFIAYEQYF.

The gene calls are TRBV7-2 and TRBJ2-5; unclear D gene. V was cut by 5 bases and J by 4 bases, with 17 bases left in between. The CDR3 is 15 amino acids. Germline V gene data show CDR1 as SGHTA and CDR2 as FQGNSA. The chain's CDR3 is CASSPTTLGTETQYF. In DNA, the CDR3 is TGTGCCAGCAGCCCGACGACCCTGGGCACAGAGACCCAGTACTTC.

The chain links TRBV10-1 to TRBJ2-7; the D is unclear. V lost 0 bases to trimming and J lost 2 bases, with 8 bases between them. Germline-derived CDR1 and CDR2 are WNHNN and SYGVQD (reference sequence). The CDR3 length is 14 residues. The CDR3 DNA is TGCGCCAGCAGTGAGTCCTCCGGAGCCTACGAGCAGTACTTC. Translated, it gives CASSESSGAYEQYF.

This chain uses TRBV21-1 with TRBJ1-1; TRBD1, the table's D call, was not compared with the DNA. TRBV21-1 has pseudogene status. The CDR3 runs to 12 residues. CDR3 sequence (DNA): TGTGCCAGCAGCAAAATGGCTTTTGAAGCTTTCTTT. Its translation: CASSKMAFEAFF.

This rearrangement joins TRBV6-6 to TRBJ2-5; a weak D match, TRBD1 (5 bases). The J call may be mistaken, given a closer DNA end match to TRBJ2-7. This CDR3 comprises 15 residues. In germline, CDR1 is MNHNY, CDR2 SVGAGI (reference sequence). Here the CDR3 reads CASSPMSRVNYEQYF. In DNA form, the CDR3 reads TGTGCCAGCAGCCCTATGAGCAGGGTTAACTACGAGCAGTACTTC.

V and J are TRBV25-1 and TRBJ2-3; D unclear. V shed 7 bases and J shed 5 bases, with 13 bases lying between them. The germline V gene has CDR1 MGHDK and CDR2 SYGVNS. This CDR3 spans 13 amino acids. CDR3 protein: CASTKEAGDTQYF. The CDR3, as DNA: TGTGCCAGCACCAAAGAGGCCGGAGATACGCAGTATTTT. Filled out from reference TRBV25-1 and TRBJ2-3, the complete variable domain reads EADIYQTPRYLVIGTGKKITLECSQTMGHDKMYWYQQDPGMELHLIHYSYGVNSTEKGDLSSESTVSRIRTEHFPLTLESARPSHTSQYLCASTKEAGDTQYFGPGTRLTVL.

The rearrangement uses TRBV7-3 and TRBJ2-2; possibly TRBD2 for D (5 bases). The CDR3 covers 13 residues. Trimming cost V 4 bases and J 6 bases, with 9 bases left between them. Germline V gene sequence: CDR1 SGHTA, CDR2 FQGTGA. Here the CDR3 reads CASSSDWSGELFF. CDR3 DNA: TGTGCCAGCAGCTCGGACTGGTCCGGGGAGCTGTTTTTT.

V and J are TRBV11-2 and TRBJ2-3; D unresolved. This CDR3 spans 14 amino acids. Trimming pared 3 bases from V and 3 bases from J, leaving 10 bases between. Germline loops: CDR1 SGHAT, CDR2 FQNNGV. This chain's CDR3 is CASSFEPTTDTQYF. The CDR3, as DNA: TGTGCCAGCAGCTTCGAGCCCACGACAGATACGCAGTATTTT.

V usage is TRBV4-3 and J usage is TRBJ1-2; TRBD1 aligns across 8 bases. Germline lookup yields CDR1 LGHNA and CDR2 YSLEER. Trimming at V came to 4 bases and at J to 4 bases, leaving 5 bases not matched to a gene. This CDR3 has 14 residues. CDR3 nucleotides: TGCGCCAGCAGCCCAGCCACAGGGGGCTATGGCTACACCTTC. It translates to CASSPATGGYGYTF.

J is TRBJ2-5 and V is TRBV5-6; 8 bases line up with TRBD1. The V segment lost 3 bases and the J segment 7 bases; nucleotides outside the gene matches: 14. Germline V lookup: CDR1 SGHDT, CDR2 YYEEEE. This CDR3 contains 16 residues. The CDR3: CASSWDQGALALTQYF. For the CDR3, the DNA is TGTGCCAGCAGCTGGGATCAGGGGGCCTTGGCCCTGACCCAGTACTTC.

The V call is TRBV5-1, the J call TRBJ2-6, with a possible D match to TRBD1 (6 bases). The V end was cut by 4 bases, the J end by 2 bases, with 13 bases between. From germline, CDR1 is SGHRS and CDR2 YFSETQ. The CDR3 sequence is 16 residues long. The CDR3 here is CASSIDHRAGANVLTF. The CDR3 DNA reads TGCGCCAGCAGCATAGACCACAGGGCTGGGGCCAACGTCCTGACTTTC.

V is TRBV5-1 and J is TRBJ2-5, with D possibly being TRBD1 (6 bases). The CDR3 is 15 amino acids. V dropped 5 bases and J dropped 2 bases, with 16 bases sitting between them. From germline, CDR1 is SGHRS and CDR2 YFSETQ. CDR3 protein: CASSLTGTQQETQYF. The CDR3, as DNA: TGCGCCAGCAGTTTAACCGGGACACAGCAAGAGACCCAGTACTTC. The whole variable domain, remainder taken from reference TRBV5-1 and TRBJ2-5, is KAGVTQTPRYLIKTRGQQVTLSCSPISGHRSVSWYQQTPGQGLQFLFEYFSETQRNKGNFPGRFSGRQFSNSRSEMNVSTLELGDSALYLCASSLTGTQQETQYFGPGTRLLVL.